This T cell receptor (beta chain) is drawn from a study of T cells in Graves' hyperthyroidism and ophthalmopathy. Trimming took 2 bases from V and 3 from J; bases not matched to a gene: 9. Germline lookup yields CDR1 MNHEY and CDR2 SVGEGT. The CDR3 contains 16 residues. Using RNA transcripts as the source, TCR beta CDR3 regions were amplified. The study used the HTBI primer set for a first-round RT-PCR of the TCR CDR3. TCRdb passed the multiplex PCR reads through MiXCR, listing each CDR3 protein once. The table records more than 650,000 distinct CDR3 sequences, about 15% of them present only once. The authors took PBMCs from roughly 9.3 ml fresh peripheral blood. This clonotype was recorded many times.

The chain carries TRBV6-2 or TRBV6-3 and TRBJ2-7; 8 bases map to TRBD2. The receptor comes from a young woman with Graves' hyperthyroidism. The sample taken for sequencing was blood. The CDR3 DNA reads TGTGCCAGCAGTTACGGGGCCGGGAGGGCCGTCTACGAGCAGTACTTC. It is translated as CASSYGAGRAVYEQYF.